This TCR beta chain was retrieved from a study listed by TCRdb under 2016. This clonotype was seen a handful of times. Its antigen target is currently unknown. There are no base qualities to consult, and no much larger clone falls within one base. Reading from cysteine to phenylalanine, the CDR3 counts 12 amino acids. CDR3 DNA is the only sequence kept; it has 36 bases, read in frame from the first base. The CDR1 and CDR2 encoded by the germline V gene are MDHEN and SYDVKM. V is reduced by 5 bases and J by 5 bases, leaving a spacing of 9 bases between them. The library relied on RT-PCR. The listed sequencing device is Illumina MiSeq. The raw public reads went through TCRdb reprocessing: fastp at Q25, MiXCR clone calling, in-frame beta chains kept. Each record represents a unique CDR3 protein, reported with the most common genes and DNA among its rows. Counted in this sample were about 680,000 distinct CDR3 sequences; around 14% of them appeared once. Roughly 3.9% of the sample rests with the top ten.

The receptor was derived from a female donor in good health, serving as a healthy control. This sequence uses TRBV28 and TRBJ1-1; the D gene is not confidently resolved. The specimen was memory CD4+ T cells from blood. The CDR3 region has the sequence CASSGPLTEAFF. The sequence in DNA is TGTGCCAGCAGTGGTCCGTTAACTGAAGCTTTCTTT.